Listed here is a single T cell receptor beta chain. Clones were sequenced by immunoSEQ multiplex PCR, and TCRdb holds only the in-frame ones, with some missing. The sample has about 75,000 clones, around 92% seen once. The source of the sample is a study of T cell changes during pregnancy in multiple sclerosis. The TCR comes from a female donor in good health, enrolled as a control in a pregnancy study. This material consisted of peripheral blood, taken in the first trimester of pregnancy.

The CDR3 DNA is TGTGCTGCAGGCCCGGGACAGGGCGATTCACCCCTCCACTTT. Its protein product is CAAGPGQGDSPLHF. The chain uses TRBV5-4 and TRBJ1-6, with 9 positions matching TRBD1. Germline V lookup: CDR1 SGHNT, CDR2 YYREEE (reference sequence). This CDR3 contains 14 residues.